This is a list of T cell receptor beta chains from one sample in a study of T cell responses to AZD1222 COVID-19 vaccine. Measured with immunoSEQ multiplex PCR; TCRdb has only the in-frame clones, and not every one. This table has some 130,000 clones, roughly 90% appearing once. The material sequenced was peripheral blood, taken on day 0 of AZD1222 vaccination. The receptor source for this set is an adult in good health. The CDR3 runs from the conserved cysteine through the conserved F or W. D genes are given only for firm matches. For some rows the clone size is stated as once, few or many, or as a class when expanded; others skip it.

cdr3_nt: TGTGCCAGCAGTCACTTAGTCTGGGGCGGGACAGAAAATAACTATGGCTACACCTTC
cdr3_aa: CASSHLVWGGTENNYGYTF
d_call: TRBD1
v_call: TRBV7-9
clone_size: NA
j_call: TRBJ1-2

cdr3_nt: TGTGCCAGCAGCTCCGAATGGACTGCTAATGAAAAACTGTTTTTT
cdr3_aa: CASSSEWTANEKLFF
d_call: NA
v_call: TRBV11-2
clone_size: NA
j_call: TRBJ1-4

cdr3_nt: TGTGCCAGCAGTGAAGCGCCGCGGCAGGCAGCCTACGAGCAGTACTTC
cdr3_aa: CASSEAPRQAAYEQYF
d_call: NA
v_call: TRBV2
clone_size: NA
j_call: TRBJ2-7

cdr3_nt: TGCGCCAGCAGCTTGGGGCCGGGGGGCACTGGAAACACCATATATTTT
cdr3_aa: CASSLGPGGTGNTIYF
d_call: NA
v_call: TRBV5-1
clone_size: NA
j_call: TRBJ1-3

cdr3_nt: TGTGCCAGCAGCCAAGAACACCTCTATGGCTACACCTTC
cdr3_aa: CASSQEHLYGYTF
d_call: NA
v_call: TRBV3-1/TRBV3-2
clone_size: NA
j_call: TRBJ1-2

cdr3_nt: TGTGCCAGCAGCTTGGAGCCAGGACTCGAGCAGTACTTC
cdr3_aa: CASSLEPGLEQYF
d_call: NA
v_call: TRBV5-5
clone_size: once
j_call: TRBJ2-7

cdr3_nt: TGTGCCAGCAGCGTCGACCTCCAAGAGACCCAGTACTTC
cdr3_aa: CASSVDLQETQYF
d_call: NA
v_call: TRBV9
clone_size: NA
j_call: TRBJ2-5

cdr3_nt: TGTGCCAGCAGCTCGTTTGGGGGACAGGTATACACTGAAGCTTTCTTT
cdr3_aa: CASSSFGGQVYTEAFF
d_call: TRBD1
v_call: TRBV7-9
clone_size: NA
j_call: TRBJ1-1

cdr3_nt: TGTGCCACCGAGACAGGGGGCAACACTGAAGCTTTCTTT
cdr3_aa: CATETGGNTEAFF
d_call: TRBD1
v_call: TRBV6-5
clone_size: NA
j_call: TRBJ1-1

cdr3_nt: TGCGCCAGCAGCTTACTAGCGGGAGAGGCAGATACGCAGTATTTT
cdr3_aa: CASSLLAGEADTQYF
d_call: TRBD2
v_call: TRBV5-1
clone_size: NA
j_call: TRBJ2-3

cdr3_nt: TGTGCCAGCAGGGGGACAGGGGAATACGAGCAGTACTTC
cdr3_aa: CASRGTGEYEQYF
d_call: TRBD1
v_call: TRBV2
clone_size: once
j_call: TRBJ2-7

cdr3_nt: TGTGCCAGCAGCGGAAAACCGGGACACCGATCCTACGAGCAGTACTTC
cdr3_aa: CASSGKPGHRSYEQYF
d_call: NA
v_call: TRBV11-2
clone_size: NA
j_call: TRBJ2-7

cdr3_nt: TGTGCCAGCAGCGGCGACTATTCCACTGAAGCTTTCTTT
cdr3_aa: CASSGDYSTEAFF
d_call: NA
v_call: TRBV7-9
clone_size: NA
j_call: TRBJ1-1

cdr3_nt: TGTGCCAGCAGCGCGGATGTTGACACTGAAGCTTTCTTT
cdr3_aa: CASSADVDTEAFF
d_call: NA
v_call: TRBV6-2/TRBV6-3
clone_size: once
j_call: TRBJ1-1

cdr3_nt: TGTGCCAGCACCCAAAAAAGGGGAACAAGTGAAGCTTTCTTT
cdr3_aa: CASTQKRGTSEAFF
d_call: NA
v_call: TRBV7-2
clone_size: NA
j_call: TRBJ1-1

cdr3_nt: TGCGCCAGCCCCCAGGAGTTCGGGAGGGGAGGGAGCGTTAATCAGCCCCAGCATTTT
cdr3_aa: CASPQEFGRGGSVNQPQHF
d_call: NA
v_call: TRBV23-1
clone_size: NA
j_call: TRBJ1-5

cdr3_nt: TGTGCCAGCAGCCGGGGACTAGCGGCTAGCACAGATACGCAGTATTTT
cdr3_aa: CASSRGLAASTDTQYF
d_call: TRBD2
v_call: TRBV14
clone_size: NA
j_call: TRBJ2-3

cdr3_nt: TGTGCCACCAGTGATGAGACTAGCGCTACCTACAATGAGCAGTTCTTC
cdr3_aa: CATSDETSATYNEQFF
d_call: TRBD2
v_call: TRBV24-1
clone_size: NA
j_call: TRBJ2-1